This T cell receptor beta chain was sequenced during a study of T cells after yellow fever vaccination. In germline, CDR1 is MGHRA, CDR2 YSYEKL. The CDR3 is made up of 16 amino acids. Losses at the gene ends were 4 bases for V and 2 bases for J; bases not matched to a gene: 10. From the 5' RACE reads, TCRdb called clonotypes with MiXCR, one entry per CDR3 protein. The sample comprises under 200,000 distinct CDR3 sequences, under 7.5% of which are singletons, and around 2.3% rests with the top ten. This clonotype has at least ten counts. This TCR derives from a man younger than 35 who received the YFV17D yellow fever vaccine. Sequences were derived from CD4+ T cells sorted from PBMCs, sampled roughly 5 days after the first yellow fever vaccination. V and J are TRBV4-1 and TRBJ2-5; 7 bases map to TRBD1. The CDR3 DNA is TGCGCCAGCAGCCCTCTGGACAGGAGGAGGCAAGAGACCCAGTACTTC. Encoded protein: CASSPLDRRRQETQYF.